The 4 T cell receptor beta chains below all came from one sample that was sequenced in a study of cytomegalovirus exposure and HLA in healthy donors. The repertoire was sequenced with immunoSEQ multiplex PCR; TCRdb's copy has only in-frame clones and lacks some. The table has 130,000 or so clones, roughly 89% seen once. The sequenced sample was PBMCs. The receptors were gathered from a man aged 30 to 39 in good health and CMV-seronegative.

This chain uses TRBV5-1 with TRBJ2-7; the match to TRBD1 covers 7 bases. Looked up from germline, CDR1 is SGHRS and CDR2 is YFSETQ. The CDR3 is 14 amino acids. The J segment lost 3 bases and the V segment lost 0 bases, leaving 3 bases of the junction unmatched. CDR3 nucleotides: TGCGCCAGCAGCTTGGAGGGACAGATCTACGAGCAGTACTTC. Protein: CASSLEGQIYEQYF.

This clone was seen more than once but under ten times. The chain is built from TRBV4-2 and TRBJ1-6; no clear D. The length of the CDR3 is 15 residues. CDR1 is LGHNA, CDR2 YNFKEQ, per germline. The V end lost 0 bases, the J end lost 6 bases, and 9 bases lay between the germline ends. Here the CDR3 DNA reads TGTGCCAGCAGCCAAGACAGGAACGGTAATTCACCCCTCCACTTT. Translated, it gives CASSQDRNGNSPLHF.

V and J are TRBV4-3 and TRBJ1-5; no definite D call. The CDR3 sequence is 15 residues long. Germline V gives CDR1 LGHNA, CDR2 YSLEER. Trimming took off 1 base at V and 1 base at J, with 8 bases between the two ends. The CDR3 DNA reads as TGCGCCAGCAGCCAAGTGTCAGGAAGCAATCAGCCCCAGCATTTT. Its translation is CASSQVSGSNQPQHF.

For this clone: Other DNA sequences from this sample encode an identical CDR3 as well. This sequence joins TRBV5-1 and TRBJ1-1, with D unresolved. CDR1 is SGHRS and CDR2 is YFSETQ in the germline V gene. This CDR3 has 12 amino acids. The V and J ends lost 0 bases and 5 bases respectively, with 5 bases between them. DNA for the CDR3: TGCGCCAGCAGCTTGGGGCAGACTGAAGCTTTCTTT. Translating it yields CASSLGQTEAFF.